This entry lists 26 T cell receptor beta chains sequenced from one sample in a study of shared clonotypes between healthy human individuals. Repertoires were generated with immunoSEQ multiplex PCR, while TCRdb's copy carries only in-frame clones and drops some. The data show some 2.3 million clones, more than 80% seen once. What was sequenced was naive CD4+ T cells from PBMCs. The sample's subset: CD45RA+ positively selected. The receptors derive from a man younger than 35 in good health. Some clones in this sample may be carry-over from other donors' samples.

The chain has TRBV6-1 and TRBJ2-7; 7 bases are shared with TRBD1. Trimming took 6 bases from V and 2 from J; bases not matched to a gene: 7. This CDR3 comprises 14 residues. CDR1 and CDR2 from the germline V gene are MNHNS and SASEGT. This CDR3 reads CASSQDRAPYEQYF. In DNA, the CDR3 is TGTGCCAGCAGCCAAGACAGGGCCCCCTACGAGCAGTACTTC.

This rearrangement joins TRBV7-2 to TRBJ2-7; a weak D match, TRBD1 (6 bases). Germline V gene data show CDR1 as SGHTA and CDR2 as FQGNSA. CDR3 length: 18 amino acids. V dropped 1 base and J dropped 2 bases, with 21 bases sitting between them. CDR3 DNA sequence: TGTGCCAGCAGCTTAGTTGGTTTTAGGGGACAAGGAACCTACGAGCAGTACTTC. Translated, it gives CASSLVGFRGQGTYEQYF.

The rearrangement uses TRBV5-4 and TRBJ2-7; 8 bases are a match to TRBD1. The CDR3 length is 15 residues. J lost 3 bases, V lost 0 bases, and 5 bases had no gene match. Germline V gene lookup returns CDR1 SGHNT and CDR2 YYREEE (reference sequence). Here the CDR3 DNA reads TGTGCCAGCAGCTTGGAGGTACAGGGGGTCTACGAGCAGTACTTC. Translating it yields CASSLEVQGVYEQYF. The complete variable domain, with remaining parts taken from reference TRBV5-4 and TRBJ2-7, reads ETGVTQSPTHLIKTRGQQVTLRCSSQSGHNTVSWYQQALGQGPQFIFQYYREEENGRGNFPPRFSGLQFPNYSSELNVNALELDDSALYLCASSLEVQGVYEQYFGPGTRLTVT.

This clone has just a few counts. The chain is built from TRBV28 and TRBJ1-1; D gene ambiguous. V shed 4 bases and J shed 0 bases, with 12 bases lying between them. There are 15 residues in the CDR3. The germline gives CDR1 MDHEN, CDR2 SYDVKM. As DNA, the CDR3 is TGTGCCAGCAGTTCCTACAGTAGAATGAACACTGAAGCTTTCTTT. The encoded protein is CASSSYSRMNTEAFF.

A note on this clone: Other DNA sequences from this sample encode an identical CDR3 as well. The V and J genes are TRBV29-1 and TRBJ1-5, with TRBD1 matching over 7 bases. Germline CDR1 and CDR2: SQVTM and ANQGSEA. With 2 bases clipped from V and 2 bases from J, the junction kept 0 bases outside the gene matches. This CDR3 has 13 amino acids. The CDR3 nucleotides are TGCAGCGTTGAAACAGGGGGCAATCAGCCCCAGCATTTT. Translated, it gives CSVETGGNQPQHF.

The chain recombines TRBV5-8 with TRBJ2-2; possible D gene TRBD2, 6 bases. The germline V and J ends were trimmed by 4 bases and 0 bases, with 10 bases remaining between them. Germline assignment: CDR1 SGHTS and CDR2 YDEGEE. The CDR3 consists of 15 residues. CDR3 loop: CASSKGLANTGELFF. Written as DNA, the CDR3 is TGTGCCAGCAGCAAGGGACTCGCGAACACCGGGGAGCTGTTTTTT.

The rearrangement links TRBV7-9 to TRBJ2-5, with 9 bases fitting TRBD1. The CDR3 contains 17 residues. Germline trimming cut 0 bases from V and 2 bases from J; bases unmatched to any gene: 7. Germline CDR1 and CDR2: SEHNR and FQNEAQ (reference sequence). For the CDR3, the DNA is TGTGCCAGCAGCTTAGCCGGGACAGGGTCTGCACAAGAGACCCAGTACTTC. This encodes CASSLAGTGSAQETQYF.

V is TRBV10-1 and J is TRBJ2-5, with unresolved D. Germline V gene sequence: CDR1 WNHNN, CDR2 SYGVQD (reference sequence). Trimming shortened V by 2 bases and J by 6 bases, and 19 bases separated the two germline ends. CDR3 length: 16 residues. CDR3 region: CASSEKVGAQAKTQYF. The CDR3 DNA is TGCGCCAGCAGTGAGAAGGTCGGTGCGCAGGCGAAGACCCAGTACTTC.

This chain joins TRBV10-3 and TRBJ2-7; TRBD2 agrees at 7 bases. This CDR3 region has 20 residues. The germline V gene encodes CDR1 ENHRY and CDR2 SYGVKD. Trimming cost V 0 bases and J 2 bases; bases outside gene matches: 19. CDR3: CAISESLAVVDGNSPYEQYF. The CDR3 bases are TGTGCCATCAGTGAGTCTCTAGCGGTCGTGGATGGTAACAGCCCCTACGAGCAGTACTTC.

Only a few counts were recorded for this clone. The chain combines TRBV30 with TRBJ2-5; no reliable D call. Per the germline V gene, CDR1 is GTSNPN and CDR2 is SVGIG (reference sequence). V lost 3 bases and J lost 14, with 16 bases in between. This CDR3 has 11 amino acids. CDR3 protein: CAWSLRAAFYF. The CDR3 nucleotides read TGTGCCTGGAGCTTACGGGCAGCTTTTTACTTC.

The CDR3 coding sequence is TGTGCCAGCAGTTTCGTACTGGGGGACAATGAGCAGTTCTTC. Residues: CASSFVLGDNEQFF. This chain connects TRBV9 to TRBJ2-1, with D tentatively TRBD1 or TRBD2 (5 bases each). The CDR3 has 14 residues. Germline CDR1 and CDR2: SGDLS and YYNGEE. The V end was cut by 5 bases, the J end by 5 bases, with 14 bases between.

The V gene is TRBV6-1, the J gene TRBJ2-6; 7 bases are a match to TRBD1. CDR1 is MNHNS, CDR2 SASEGT, per germline. J lost 0 bases, V lost 4 bases, and 15 bases had no gene match. The CDR3 length is 20 residues. The CDR3 reads CASSGLWGVTGSSGANVLTF. The CDR3 region has the DNA TGTGCCAGCAGTGGGCTATGGGGTGTGACAGGGTCCTCTGGGGCCAACGTCCTGACTTTC.

The chain has TRBV19 and TRBJ2-1; D is undetermined. CDR1 is LNHDA, CDR2 SQIVND, per germline (reference sequence). The CDR3 is 15 amino acids. Trimming left V 3 bases short and J 4 bases short, with 13 bases between. CDR3 in amino acids: CASSIGSSRYNEQFF. The DNA for the CDR3 is TGTGCCAGTAGTATCGGCAGCTCGCGTTACAATGAGCAGTTCTTC.

About this clone itself: This same CDR3 is encoded by further DNA sequences in the sample. This sequence joins TRBV7-2 and TRBJ2-5; no clear D. The V end lost 1 base, the J end lost 1 base, and 7 bases lay between the germline ends. Germline lookup yields CDR1 SGHTA and CDR2 FQGNSA. The CDR3 consists of 14 residues. The CDR3, as DNA: TGTGCCAGCAGCTTAGGCGCAGTCCAAGAGACCCAGTACTTC. This sequence encodes CASSLGAVQETQYF.

The chain couples TRBV28 to TRBJ1-5; D possibly corresponds to TRBD1 (5 bases). CDR1 is MDHEN and CDR2 is SYDVKM in the germline V gene. The length of the CDR3 is 16 residues. Trimming left V 4 bases short and J 3 bases short, with 16 bases between. The chain's CDR3 is CASSSPSGGDNQPQHF. CDR3 nucleotides: TGTGCCAGCAGTTCCCCCTCGGGGGGGGACAATCAGCCCCAGCATTTT.

The chain recombines TRBV7-6 with TRBJ2-1, with 10 nucleotides matching TRBD2. V shed 3 bases and J 2 bases; nucleotides not matched to a gene: 7. The CDR3 loop spans 17 amino acids. From germline, CDR1 is SGHVS and CDR2 FNYEAQ. CDR3 DNA: TGTGCCAGCAGCTTGGGCGCTAGCGGGAGCACCTACAATGAGCAGTTCTTC. Its protein is CASSLGASGSTYNEQFF. Variable domain in full (rest from reference TRBV7-6 and TRBJ2-1): GAGVSQSPRYKVTKRGQDVALRCDPISGHVSLYWYRQALGQGPEFLTYFNYEAQQDKSGLPNDRFSAERPEGSISTLTIQRTEQRDSAMYRCASSLGASGSTYNEQFFGPGTRLTVL.

The V gene is TRBV11-2, the J gene TRBJ2-7; unclear D gene. The V gene lost 1 base and the J gene lost 11 bases, with 9 bases spanning the gap. Germline V gives CDR1 SGHAT, CDR2 FQNNGV. The CDR3 has 11 residues. The CDR3: CASSLGGDEYF. The CDR3 DNA reads as TGTGCCAGCAGCTTAGGGGGTGACGAGTACTTC.

Comments on this clone: The same CDR3 is also encoded by other DNA sequences in this sample. The V call is TRBV28, the J call TRBJ2-7; 9 bases align to TRBD2. There are 14 residues in the CDR3. The junction had 3 bases not matched to a gene; V was cut back by 6 bases and J by 0 bases. The germline V gene has CDR1 MDHEN and CDR2 SYDVKM. This CDR3 is CASSLSGSSYEQYF. The DNA for the CDR3 is TGTGCCAGCAGCCTTAGCGGGAGCTCCTACGAGCAGTACTTC.

A single count supports this clone. The V and J genes are TRBV4-2 and TRBJ1-1; D is unresolved. CDR3 length: 16 residues. Germline-derived CDR1 and CDR2 are LGHNA and YNFKEQ. The germline V and J ends were trimmed by 0 bases and 0 bases, with 11 bases remaining between them. The CDR3 sequence: CASSQDFRRMNTEAFF. The CDR3 DNA follows: TGTGCCAGCAGCCAAGACTTCCGAAGAATGAACACTGAAGCTTTCTTT.

The CDR3 reads CASSAQGDTEAFF. CDR3 coding DNA: TGCGCCAGCAGCGCCCAGGGGGACACTGAAGCTTTCTTT. This rearrangement joins TRBV5-1 to TRBJ1-1, with 7 bases that match TRBD1. The J segment lost 3 bases and the V segment lost 4 bases, leaving 3 bases of the junction unmatched. Per germline, CDR1 SGHRS and CDR2 YFSETQ. CDR3 length equals 13 residues.

V and J are TRBV11-3 and TRBJ2-7; 11 positions match TRBD2. The CDR3 sequence is 14 residues long. Germline V lookup: CDR1 SGHNT, CDR2 YENEEA. Trimming cost V 5 bases and J 6 bases; bases outside gene matches: 6. The CDR3 DNA reads as TGTGCCAGCAGCCCCAGGACTAGCGGGTCCGAGCAGTACTTC. Its translation is CASSPRTSGSEQYF.

As to this clone: The sample contains more than one DNA sequence encoding this CDR3. This rearrangement joins TRBV27 to TRBJ2-7; possibly TRBD1 for D (6 bases). Trimming removed 6 bases at V and 2 bases at J, with 14 bases between. CDR3 length: 14 residues. Germline values: CDR1 MNHEY, CDR2 SMNVEV (reference sequence). CDR3 in DNA: TGTGCCAGCAGCAAAACCGGGACACCCTACGAGCAGTACTTC. Translated: CASSKTGTPYEQYF.

The CDR3 nucleotides read TGTGCCATCAGTGAGTATCCCCCTCGGACGAGGCGCTACGAGCAGTACTTC. Translation: CAISEYPPRTRRYEQYF. This chain joins TRBV10-3 and TRBJ2-7; D not resolved. The CDR3 totals 17 residues. The germline gives CDR1 ENHRY, CDR2 SYGVKD. Trimming shortened V by 1 base and J by 3 bases, and 19 bases separated the two germline ends.

The V gene is TRBV6-1, the J gene TRBJ2-7; TRBD2 might be the D (6 bases). Germline V gene sequence: CDR1 MNHNS, CDR2 SASEGT. This CDR3 comprises 14 residues. V lost 0 bases and J lost 7, with 13 bases in between. The CDR3 loop is CASSEAPAGREQYF. The CDR3 bases are TGTGCCAGCAGTGAAGCGCCCGCAGGGAGGGAGCAGTACTTC.

This clone has only one observation. J is TRBJ2-7 and V is TRBV11-2, with TRBD2 identical over 14 bases. The germline CDR1 and CDR2 sequences are SGHAT and FQNNGV. This CDR3 comprises 15 residues. The J segment lost 6 bases and the V segment lost 6 bases, leaving 7 bases of the junction unmatched. The CDR3: CASRQPGLAGVEQYF. DNA of the CDR3: TGTGCCAGCAGGCAACCGGGACTAGCGGGAGTCGAGCAGTACTTC.

V usage is TRBV18 and J usage is TRBJ2-2; 10 nucleotides align to TRBD1. The J segment lost 4 bases and the V segment lost 5 bases, leaving 7 bases of the junction unmatched. Germline values: CDR1 KGHSH, CDR2 LQKENI. The CDR3 is 16 residues long. CDR3 DNA sequence: TGTGCCAGCTCATCGCGACAGGGGGCGGCCACCGGGGAGCTGTTTTTT. Encoded protein: CASSSRQGAATGELFF.